The clone carrying this TCR beta chain showed up just once. What it binds is not known. The data were obtained in a study of T cell responses to AZD1222 COVID-19 vaccine. Study findings and constraints: Two AZD1222 administrations were followed by greater Spike-specific TCR breadth and depth. Baseline seropositives among AZD1222 recipients totaled only six. Females made up more of the donors, who were largely white British, and clonal diversity may have come out too low. Repertoires in all cases were sampled only once the peak T cell response had passed.

The junction had 15 bases not matched to a gene; V was cut back by 5 bases and J by 5 bases. Germline V gene lookup returns CDR1 MNHEY and CDR2 SMNVEV (reference sequence). This CDR3 comprises 17 residues. The protocol was immunoSEQ multiplex PCR, while the TCRdb copy is restricted to in-frame clones and leaves out a portion. The data contain about 160,000 clones, about 91% of them seen just once; the ten biggest clones take up approximately 1.1%. The material was peripheral blood, obtained 28 days after the second AZD1222 dose. The V call is TRBV27, the J call TRBJ2-1; 7 nucleotides match TRBD2. The sequence came from an adult who received the AZD1222 COVID-19 vaccine. CDR3 in DNA: TGTGCCAGCAGTCACTTCCCGAGCGGGGCTTCTGACAATGAGCAGTTCTTC. Its translation: CASSHFPSGASDNEQFF.